Following are 26 T cell receptor beta chains from one sample sequenced in a study of T cell changes during pregnancy in multiple sclerosis. The table came from immunoSEQ multiplex PCR; TCRdb's copy has only in-frame clones and leaves some out. The sample shows about 42,000 clones, about nine tenths of them seen only once. Sequencing was performed on CD4+ T cells from peripheral blood mononuclear cells, taken before pregnancy. Receptors were obtained from a female donor with multiple sclerosis, enrolled in a pregnancy study.

The chain recombines TRBV5-4 with TRBJ2-1, with TRBD1 as a possible D gene (6 bases). Germline CDR1 and CDR2: SGHNT and YYREEE (reference sequence). The CDR3 loop spans 14 amino acids. The germline V and J ends were trimmed by 4 bases and 4 bases, with 12 bases remaining between them. The CDR3, as DNA: TGTGCCAGCAGCGGGACAACGTCGTACAATGAGCAGTTCTTC. This sequence encodes CASSGTTSYNEQFF.

The chain couples TRBV15 to TRBJ2-2; D is uncertain. Trimming took off 3 bases at V and 2 bases at J, with 10 bases between the two ends. This CDR3 is 15 amino acids long. Germline V gene lookup returns CDR1 LNHNV and CDR2 YYDKDF (reference sequence). The DNA of the CDR3 is TGTGCCACCAGCAGGCGCGGAGTAAACACCGGGGAGCTGTTTTTT. Its protein is CATSRRGVNTGELFF.

V is TRBV12-5 and J is TRBJ2-1, with 9 bases matching TRBD1. The length of the CDR3 is 14 residues. The junction had 6 bases not matched to a gene; V was cut back by 4 bases and J by 8 bases. In germline, CDR1 is LGHNT, CDR2 FRNRAP. The CDR3, as DNA: TGTGCTAGTGGTTCAAACAGGGGGCCCGATGAGCAGTTCTTC. Translation: CASGSNRGPDEQFF. Complete variable domain (other parts from reference TRBV12-5 and TRBJ2-1): DARVTQTPRHKVTEMGQEVTMRCQPILGHNTVFWYRQTMMQGLELLAYFRNRAPLDDSGMPKDRFSAEMPDATLATLKIQPSEPRDSAVYFCASGSNRGPDEQFFGPGTRLTVL.

This chain connects TRBV5-5 to TRBJ1-1, with D possibly matching TRBD1 (6 bases). CDR1 is SGHKS, CDR2 YYEKEE, per germline (reference sequence). The length of the CDR3 is 14 residues. V gave up 3 bases and J gave up 6 bases, with 15 bases separating them. CDR3 nucleotide sequence: TGTGCCAGCAGCTATATACTACAGGGCGCTGAAGCTTTCTTT. The encoded protein is CASSYILQGAEAFF.

J is TRBJ1-6 and V is TRBV19; 10 positions match TRBD1. The CDR3 totals 15 residues. Germline V gene lookup returns CDR1 LNHDA and CDR2 SQIVND (reference sequence). J lost 7 bases, V lost 6 bases, and 6 bases had no gene match. This CDR3 reads CASRDRGKSNSPLHF. In DNA, the CDR3 is TGTGCCAGTAGGGACAGGGGGAAGTCGAATTCACCCCTCCACTTT.

This clone was picked up one time. The genes are TRBV29-1 and TRBJ2-1; D might be TRBD1 (6 bases). V lost 4 bases and J 5 bases, leaving 15 bases between the germline ends. CDR3 length: 14 amino acids. The germline gives CDR1 SQVTM, CDR2 ANQGSEA. CDR3 sequence reads: CSVGFRGVHNEQFF. The CDR3 DNA sequence: TGCAGCGTTGGTTTCAGGGGCGTTCACAATGAGCAGTTCTTC.

The gene calls are TRBV6-6 and TRBJ1-1; D might be TRBD1 (5 bases). This CDR3 comprises 12 residues. The ends were cut back, 0 bases at V and 8 bases at J, with 7 bases in the middle. Per the germline V gene, CDR1 is MNHNY and CDR2 is SVGAGI (reference sequence). The CDR3 sequence is CASSYSRTEAFF. The CDR3 DNA sequence: TGTGCCAGCAGTTACTCGAGGACAGAAGCTTTCTTT.

The chain carries TRBV15 and TRBJ1-4; no definite D call. This CDR3 is 16 amino acids long. Germline V gives CDR1 LNHNV, CDR2 YYDKDF (reference sequence). V was shortened by 4 bases and J by 8 bases, with 20 bases between the two germline ends. CDR3 nucleotides: TGTGCCACCAGCACAGGTCCACAGTTTTATAAAGAAAAACTGTTTTTT. Translated, it gives CATSTGPQFYKEKLFF. The full variable domain, its missing parts supplied by reference TRBV15 and TRBJ1-4, is DAMVIQNPRYQVTQFGKPVTLSCSQTLNHNVMYWYQQKSSQAPKLLFHYYDKDFNNEADTPDNFQSRRPNTSFCFLDIRSPGLGDTAMYLCATSTGPQFYKEKLFFGSGTQLSVL.

The chain combines TRBV5-1 with TRBJ2-5; TRBD1 is a possible D gene (5 bases). Looked up from germline, CDR1 is SGHRS and CDR2 is YFSETQ. Trimming pared 3 bases from V and 4 bases from J, leaving 13 bases between. The CDR3 sequence is 14 residues long. CDR3 region: CASSYGQGGETQYF. The CDR3 DNA reads as TGCGCCAGCAGCTACGGTCAGGGCGGAGAGACCCAGTACTTC.

The CDR3 nucleotides are TGTGCCAGCAGACCCCCCCGGAGGACAGGGGGCGATGGGGCCAACGTCCTGACTTTC. As protein: CASRPPRRTGGDGANVLTF. The chain recombines TRBV7-9 with TRBJ2-6, with TRBD1 matching 11 bases. The CDR3 is 19 residues long. From germline, CDR1 is SEHNR and CDR2 FQNEAQ (reference sequence). With 6 bases clipped from V and 3 bases from J, the junction kept 13 bases outside the gene matches.

This clone is a singleton in its sample. The chain is built from TRBV19 and TRBJ1-2; 8 positions match TRBD1. This CDR3 has 15 amino acids. The V gene end was trimmed by 5 bases and the J gene end by 4 bases; junction bases not matched to a gene: 9. Germline assignment: CDR1 LNHDA and CDR2 SQIVND (reference sequence). The chain's CDR3 is CASSVPRGLGYGYTF. Here the CDR3 DNA reads TGTGCCAGTAGTGTCCCCAGGGGGCTTGGCTATGGCTACACCTTC.

V gene TRBV9 combines with J gene TRBJ1-1; 7 bases are a match to TRBD1. This CDR3 is 17 amino acids long. CDR1 is SGDLS and CDR2 is YYNGEE in the germline V gene. The ends lost 4 bases at V and 0 bases at J; junction bases unmatched: 12. CDR3 region: CASSSRQGSSMNTEAFF. In DNA, the CDR3 is TGTGCCAGCAGCTCCCGACAGGGTTCATCCATGAACACTGAAGCTTTCTTT.

A single count supports this clone. The genes are TRBV19 and TRBJ2-7; TRBD2 might be the D (6 bases). Deletions cut 5 bases from V and 6 bases from J, with 26 bases between. The CDR3 extends over 17 amino acids. CDR1 LNHDA and CDR2 SQIVND come from the germline V gene (reference sequence). The DNA of the CDR3 is TGTGCCAGTAGTCTCCCCCGGGGGACTGACCCTAATCCCGAGCAGTACTTC. Encoded protein: CASSLPRGTDPNPEQYF.

CDR3 DNA: TGTGCCAGCAGCCTGGGGGGTGGGTTGGACACCGGGGAGCTGTTTTTT. This codes for CASSLGGGLDTGELFF. The V call is TRBV2, the J call TRBJ2-2; D perhaps matches TRBD2 (6 bases). The CDR3 consists of 16 residues. Looked up from germline, CDR1 is SNHLY and CDR2 is FYNNEI. Trimming left V 6 bases short and J 3 bases short, with 17 bases between.

CDR3 bases: TGTGCCAGCAGATATGGACCGGGGGGGACCCAGTACTTC. Residues: CASRYGPGGTQYF. This sequence joins TRBV2 and TRBJ2-5; 7 bases align to TRBD2. J was trimmed by 7 bases and V by 6 bases; bases with no gene match: 8. Germline V lookup: CDR1 SNHLY, CDR2 FYNNEI. The CDR3 is 13 residues long.

The V gene is TRBV6-4, the J gene TRBJ2-5; the D gene is possibly TRBD2 (7 bases). The length of the CDR3 is 13 residues. With 3 bases removed from V and 5 bases from J, the gap between germline ends came to 10 bases. Germline V lookup: CDR1 MRHNA, CDR2 SNTAGT. The CDR3 spells CASSEQGGETQYF. CDR3 bases: TGTGCCAGCAGTGAACAGGGAGGGGAGACCCAGTACTTC.

The chain is built from TRBV7-3 and TRBJ2-7; possibly TRBD2 for D (5 bases). The CDR3 sequence is 13 residues long. The V end lost 5 bases, the J end lost 2 bases, and 10 bases lay between the germline ends. Germline V gives CDR1 SGHTA, CDR2 FQGTGA. The CDR3 DNA reads TGTGCCAGCAGCAACGGGGAACCCTACGAGCAGTACTTC. Translated, it gives CASSNGEPYEQYF.

V and J are TRBV7-3 and TRBJ2-1; 9 bases align to TRBD2. V dropped 6 bases and J dropped 0; count of bases not matched to a gene: 6. This CDR3 is 16 amino acids long. Germline lookup yields CDR1 SGHTA and CDR2 FQGTGA. The CDR3 nucleotides read TGTGCCAGCAGTTTCTTTAGCGGGGGCTCCTACAATGAGCAGTTCTTC. This encodes CASSFFSGGSYNEQFF. Using reference TRBV7-3 and TRBJ2-1 for the parts outside the CDR3, the full variable domain is GAGVSQTPSNKVTEKGKYVELRCDPISGHTALYWYRQSLGQGPEFLIYFQGTGAADDSGLPNDRFFAVRPEGSVSTLKIQRTERGDSAVYLCASSFFSGGSYNEQFFGPGTRLTVL.

The rearrangement links TRBV30 to TRBJ1-5, with D hard to call. CDR1 and CDR2 from the germline V gene are GTSNPN and SVGIG (reference sequence). The ends were cut back, 2 bases at V and 3 bases at J, with 8 bases in the middle. The CDR3 runs to 13 residues. The CDR3 protein is CAWSPQNNQPQHF. For the CDR3, the DNA is TGTGCCTGGAGTCCACAGAACAATCAGCCCCAGCATTTT. Full variable domain (outside the CDR3, taken from reference TRBV30 and TRBJ1-5): SQTIHQWPATLVQPVGSPLSLECTVEGTSNPNLYWYRQAAGRGLQLLFYSVGIGQISSEVPQNLSASRPQDRQFILSSKKLLLSDSGFYLCAWSPQNNQPQHFGDGTRLSIL.

This chain connects TRBV7-3 to TRBJ2-3; 9 positions agree with TRBD2. Looked up from germline, CDR1 is SGHTA and CDR2 is FQGTGA. Unmatched junction bases numbered 6, after V lost 4 bases and J lost 4 bases. This CDR3 has 15 residues. The DNA of the CDR3 is TGTGCCAGCAGCTACCAAGCGGGGGGCGCAGATACGCAGTATTTT. It is translated as CASSYQAGGADTQYF. The entire variable domain, with the rest obtained from reference TRBV7-3 and TRBJ2-3, is as follows: GAGVSQTPSNKVTEKGKYVELRCDPISGHTALYWYRQSLGQGPEFLIYFQGTGAADDSGLPNDRFFAVRPEGSVSTLKIQRTERGDSAVYLCASSYQAGGADTQYFGPGTRLTVL.

V usage is TRBV4-3 and J usage is TRBJ1-2; tentative D call: TRBD1 (5 bases). This CDR3 has 15 amino acids. In germline, CDR1 is LGHNA, CDR2 YSLEER. Trimming removed 3 bases at V and 4 bases at J, with 15 bases between. This chain's CDR3 is CASSQEGRPLYGYTF. CDR3 DNA: TGCGCCAGCAGCCAGGAGGGGAGACCTCTCTATGGCTACACCTTC.

The chain combines TRBV19 with TRBJ1-2; 8 bases align to TRBD1. The V gene's germline CDR1 is LNHDA and CDR2 SQIVND (reference sequence). The CDR3 has 13 residues. V lost 7 bases and J lost 8; bases outside the gene matches: 9. CDR3 in DNA: TGTGCCAGTACGTCCCCGGACAGGGTCGGCTACACCTTC. Protein: CASTSPDRVGYTF.

The gene calls are TRBV23-1 and TRBJ1-5; D might be TRBD1 (6 bases). TRBV23-1 is an open reading frame whose function is uncertain. Trimming took 0 bases from V and 0 from J, leaving 21 bases between them. The CDR3 is 20 residues long. In nucleotides, the CDR3 is TGCGCCAGCAGTCAATCGCCTGGCAGGGGCGACTCATATAGCAATCAGCCCCAGCATTTT. Translating gives CASSQSPGRGDSYSNQPQHF.

V is TRBV5-1 and J is TRBJ2-2; 9 bases agree with TRBD2. V shed 4 bases and J 4 bases; nucleotides not matched to a gene: 8. CDR3 length: 16 amino acids. Germline V gene sequence: CDR1 SGHRS, CDR2 YFSETQ. The CDR3 sequence: CASSLPGLAFTGELFF. CDR3 DNA sequence: TGCGCCAGCAGCCTTCCGGGACTAGCATTCACCGGGGAGCTGTTTTTT.

This rearrangement joins TRBV4-3 to TRBJ1-2; D perhaps matches TRBD1 (6 bases). This CDR3 comprises 15 residues. V lost 4 bases and J 4 bases, leaving 16 bases between the germline ends. Germline assignment: CDR1 LGHNA and CDR2 YSLEER. The CDR3 protein is CASSPYVGQLYGYTF. CDR3 bases: TGCGCCAGCAGCCCCTACGTCGGACAGCTCTATGGCTACACCTTC.

The chain recombines TRBV2 with TRBJ1-2, with 9 bases matching TRBD1. The V and J ends lost 8 bases and 9 bases, in that order; junction bases with no gene match: 10. This CDR3 contains 13 residues. Germline assignment: CDR1 SNHLY and CDR2 FYNNEI. The CDR3 sequence is CASAGTGFVSYTF. As DNA, the CDR3 is TGTGCCAGCGCCGGGACAGGGTTCGTAAGCTACACCTTC. Full variable domain (outside the CDR3, taken from reference TRBV2 and TRBJ1-2): EPEVTQTPSHQVTQMGQEVILRCVPISNHLYFYWYRQILGQKVEFLVSFYNNEISEKSEIFDDQFSVERPDGSNFTLKIRSTKLEDSAMYFCASAGTGFVSYTFGSGTRLTVV.